One and the same sample provided the 18 T cell receptor beta chains below, sequenced in a study of T cells in localized non-small cell lung cancer. Assay used: immunoSEQ multiplex PCR; TCRdb lists only in-frame clones, some missing. Of around 91,000 clones in the sample, about 87% were seen once. This sample comprised peripheral blood, obtained before any cancer treatment. Every receptor here comes from a man aged 35 to 69 with stage I squamous cell lung carcinoma.

This sequence joins TRBV29-1 and TRBJ2-3, with unresolved D. Looked up from germline, CDR1 is SQVTM and CDR2 is ANQGSEA. V lost 6 bases and J 2 bases, leaving 12 bases between the germline ends. CDR3 length: 13 amino acids. The CDR3 coding sequence is TGCAGCGTAGACCCGCAGGACACAGATACGCAGTATTTT. It yields the protein CSVDPQDTDTQYF.

This chain connects TRBV28 to TRBJ1-2, with D possibly TRBD1 on 5 matching bases. CDR3 length equals 20 residues. Germline CDR1 reads MDHEN; CDR2 reads SYDVKM. Trimming cost V 3 bases and J 2 bases, with 28 bases left between them. The CDR3 sequence: CASSFVSWGPGAGNNYGYTF. The CDR3 DNA is TGTGCCAGCAGTTTTGTGAGCTGGGGACCTGGGGCGGGAAACAACTATGGCTACACCTTC.

The J gene is TRBJ1-4, the V gene TRBV6-1, with D possibly being TRBD1 (5 bases). This CDR3 is 15 amino acids long. The germline V gene has CDR1 MNHNS and CDR2 SASEGT. V shed 4 bases and J shed 7 bases, with 16 bases lying between them. The CDR3 region has the DNA TGTGCCAGCAGTGGAGGCGGGGCGGGTGGTGAAAAACTGTTTTTT. Its protein product is CASSGGGAGGEKLFF.

The chain combines TRBV18 with TRBJ1-1, with 7 bases lining up with TRBD1. Losses at the gene ends were 7 bases for V and 1 base for J; bases not matched to a gene: 12. There are 16 residues in the CDR3. CDR1 and CDR2 from the germline V gene are KGHSH and LQKENI. This chain's CDR3 is CASFPQGGGANTEAFF. Here the CDR3 DNA reads TGTGCCAGCTTCCCTCAGGGGGGGGGTGCGAACACTGAAGCTTTCTTT.

This rearrangement joins TRBV2 to TRBJ2-7, with D possibly matching TRBD2 (6 bases). Trimming took off 8 bases at V and 1 base at J, with 9 bases between the two ends. CDR3 length equals 12 residues. Germline CDR1 reads SNHLY; CDR2 reads FYNNEI. The CDR3 reads CASGGVSYEQYF. CDR3 DNA sequence: TGTGCCAGCGGCGGGGTGTCCTACGAGCAGTACTTC.

The CDR3 loop reads CASSVAGHTGELFF. The CDR3 bases are TGTGCCAGCAGCGTAGCCGGGCACACCGGGGAGCTGTTTTTT. The chain combines TRBV9 with TRBJ2-2; D is undetermined. V lost 0 bases and J 3 bases, leaving 6 bases between the germline ends. The CDR3 length is 14 residues. CDR1 and CDR2 from the germline V gene are SGDLS and YYNGEE.

The CDR3 loop is CASSRVETQYF. The CDR3 nucleotides read TGTGCCAGCAGCCGGGTGGAGACCCAGTACTTC. The chain joins TRBV7-9 to TRBJ2-5; D gene ambiguous. The V gene lost 5 bases and the J gene lost 5 bases, with 6 bases spanning the gap. The CDR3 covers 11 residues. Germline assignment: CDR1 SEHNR and CDR2 FQNEAQ (reference sequence).

This chain links TRBV27 with TRBJ1-5; D is uncertain. The CDR3 covers 14 residues. With 5 bases removed from V and 1 base from J, the gap between germline ends came to 9 bases. Germline loops: CDR1 MNHEY, CDR2 SMNVEV (reference sequence). The CDR3 spells CASSPGRSNQPQHF. The CDR3 region has the DNA TGTGCCAGCAGTCCCGGACGGAGCAATCAGCCCCAGCATTTT.

This chain links TRBV10-3 with TRBJ1-1; TRBD1 matches at 11 bases. The V gene's germline CDR1 is ENHRY and CDR2 SYGVKD. CDR3 length: 15 residues. The J segment lost 5 bases and the V segment lost 1 base, leaving 3 bases of the junction unmatched. The DNA for the CDR3 is TGTGCCATCAGTGAGTATGGACAGGGGGCTACTGAAGCTTTCTTT. It codes for CAISEYGQGATEAFF.

This chain joins TRBV11-2 and TRBJ1-2; D might be TRBD1 (5 bases). The CDR3 is 13 residues long. V lost 3 bases and J lost 5, with 10 bases in between. CDR1 and CDR2 from the germline V gene are SGHAT and FQNNGV. CDR3 amino acids: CASSLGGRYGYTF. DNA for the CDR3: TGTGCCAGCAGCTTGGGGGGACGGTATGGCTACACCTTC.

This clone was seen a single time. The rearrangement uses TRBV7-9 and TRBJ1-1; D is unresolved. Germline assignment: CDR1 SEHNR and CDR2 FQNEAQ (reference sequence). CDR3 length: 12 residues. Trimming removed 5 bases from V and 5 bases from J, with 9 bases in between. CDR3: CASSLMGTEAFF. CDR3 coding DNA: TGTGCCAGCAGCCTCATGGGGACTGAAGCTTTCTTT.

J is TRBJ2-1 and V is TRBV18; unclear D gene. Trimming left V 3 bases short and J 6 bases short, with 21 bases between. The CDR3 extends over 17 amino acids. Per the germline V gene, CDR1 is KGHSH and CDR2 is LQKENI. Here the CDR3 DNA reads TGTGCCAGCTCACCGAATTTTGGTGGGTCGTATCGCAATGAGCAGTTCTTC. Its translation: CASSPNFGGSYRNEQFF.

The chain employs TRBV4-2 and TRBJ2-5; 12 bases line up with TRBD2. Germline CDR1 is LGHNA and CDR2 is YNFKEQ. The CDR3 is 18 amino acids. V shed 2 bases, J shed 3 bases, and the junction held 10 bases outside the gene matches. CDR3: CASSQPLIGLAGKETQYF. For the CDR3, the DNA is TGTGCCAGCAGCCAACCACTTATCGGACTAGCGGGGAAAGAGACCCAGTACTTC.

V and J are TRBV5-6 and TRBJ1-4, with TRBD1 matching 8 bases. CDR3 length: 16 residues. Trimming took 0 bases from V and 7 from J; bases not matched to a gene: 8. Germline lookup yields CDR1 SGHDT and CDR2 YYEEEE. The CDR3 DNA follows: TGTGCCAGCAGCTTGGGCCGACAGGGGTTAGGTGAAAAACTGTTTTTT. This gives the protein CASSLGRQGLGEKLFF.

V and J are TRBV5-1 and TRBJ2-1; 7 bases line up with TRBD1. V shed 4 bases and J 7 bases; nucleotides not matched to a gene: 5. CDR3 length: 13 amino acids. From germline, CDR1 is SGHRS and CDR2 YFSETQ. The CDR3: CASSPGQRNEQFF. The CDR3 DNA reads as TGCGCCAGCAGCCCGGGACAGCGTAATGAGCAGTTCTTC.

The chain employs TRBV29-1 and TRBJ1-1, with D possibly being TRBD1 (5 bases). In germline, CDR1 is SQVTM, CDR2 ANQGSEA. CDR3 length: 11 residues. With 7 bases removed from V and 0 bases from J, the gap between germline ends came to 6 bases. CDR3 sequence: CSGGVNTEAFF. The DNA of the CDR3 is TGCAGCGGGGGGGTGAACACTGAAGCTTTCTTT.

The V and J genes are TRBV9 and TRBJ1-5, with D perhaps TRBD1 (5 bases). The CDR3 consists of 14 residues. Germline values: CDR1 SGDLS, CDR2 YYNGEE. V was shortened by 3 bases and J by 0 bases, with 7 bases between the two germline ends. The CDR3 protein is CASSGGNSNQPQHF. In DNA, the CDR3 is TGTGCCAGCAGCGGGGGGAATAGCAATCAGCCCCAGCATTTT.

The gene calls are TRBV4-2 and TRBJ2-1; maybe TRBD2 (5 bases). This CDR3 is 13 amino acids long. V lost 1 base, J lost 10 bases, and 11 bases lay in between. In germline, CDR1 is LGHNA, CDR2 YNFKEQ. CDR3 in DNA: TGTGCCAGCAGCCAAGTGATGACGGGGGAGCAGTTCTTC. The encoded protein is CASSQVMTGEQFF.